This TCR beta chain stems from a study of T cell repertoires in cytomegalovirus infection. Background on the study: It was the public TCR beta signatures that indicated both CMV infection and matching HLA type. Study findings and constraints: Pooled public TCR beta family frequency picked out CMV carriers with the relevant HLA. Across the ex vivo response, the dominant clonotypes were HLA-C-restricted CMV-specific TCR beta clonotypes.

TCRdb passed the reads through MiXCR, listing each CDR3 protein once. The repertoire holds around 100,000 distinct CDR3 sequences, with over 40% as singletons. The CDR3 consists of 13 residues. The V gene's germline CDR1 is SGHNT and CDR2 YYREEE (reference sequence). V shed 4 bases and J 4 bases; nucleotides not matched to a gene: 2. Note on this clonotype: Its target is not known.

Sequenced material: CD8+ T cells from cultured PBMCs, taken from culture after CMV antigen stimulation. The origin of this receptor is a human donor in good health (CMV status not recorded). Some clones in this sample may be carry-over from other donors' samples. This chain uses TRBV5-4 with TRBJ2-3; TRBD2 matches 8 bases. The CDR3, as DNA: TGTGCCAGCAGCGTGACTAGCGCAGATACGCAGTATTTT. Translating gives CASSVTSADTQYF.